In its sample, the clone carrying this T cell receptor beta chain was seen many times. What it binds is unknown. The entry originates in a study of T cells after yellow fever vaccination. V was trimmed by 3 bases and J by 5 bases, leaving 19 bases between them. The germline V gene encodes CDR1 DFQATT and CDR2 SNEGSKA (reference sequence). This CDR3 contains 15 residues. TCRdb redid the calling of the 5' RACE reads with MiXCR, one entry per CDR3 protein. The sample has roughly 120,000 distinct CDR3 sequences, about 7.4% seen once; the top ten hold 2.5%. Findings and limits, study-wide: The study re-detected most primary-vaccination clones after the booster (96% CD4, roughly 85% CD8).

This TCR was sampled from a man aged 18 to 29 who received the YFV17D yellow fever vaccine. This sample comprised CD4+ T cells sorted from PBMCs, obtained approximately 11 days after the first yellow fever vaccination. The V call is TRBV20-1, the J call TRBJ2-5; D not resolved. The CDR3 loop is CSASATPEDRETQYF. CDR3 DNA: TGCAGTGCTAGTGCGACACCCGAAGATCGGGAGACCCAGTACTTC.